The present entry profiles one TCR beta chain with its context. Antigen specificity is unknown. V lost 1 base to trimming and J lost 6 bases; unmatched junction nucleotides: 8. The CDR3 contains 15 residues. From germline, CDR1 is MGHDK and CDR2 SYGVNS. Several immunoSEQ 96-well plates shared each subset's DNA, each plate a replicate. Here immunoSEQ multiplex PCR was the method, and the copy in TCRdb shows in-frame clones only, minus some. The repertoire includes about 380,000 clones, just over 95% of them detected once, and less than 0.35% sits in the top ten. This entry is derived from a study of shared clonotypes between healthy human individuals. Whole-study context: Per donor, three plates held CD4 naive cells, three held CD4 memory, two held CD8 naive and one held CD8 memory.

CD45RO+ cells were combined with CCR7-negative CD45RA+ TemRA cells to form CD8 memory. General study findings and limits: Compared with clonotypes that all four donors shared, non-shared clonotypes had lower generation probabilities.

This TCR was sampled from a man younger than 40 in good health. V usage is TRBV25-1 and J usage is TRBJ1-2, with 7 bases aligning to TRBD1. The sequenced sample was memory CD8+ T cells sorted from blood. Subset described: CD45RO+ cells pooled with CCR7-negative TemRA cells. CDR3 in DNA: TGTGCCAGCAGTGAATTGTGGCAGGGGGTACATGGCTACACCTTC. Its protein product is CASSELWQGVHGYTF.